A selection of T cell receptor beta chains follows, all from one sample in a study of T cells in Graves' hyperthyroidism and ophthalmopathy. TCRdb re-called the multiplex PCR reads through MiXCR, storing one row per CDR3 protein. This table has a few hundred thousand distinct CDR3 sequences, approximately 17% appearing once. The sequenced sample consisted of blood. Source of these receptors: a man younger than 30 with Graves' ophthalmopathy. Both conserved end residues are part of each CDR3. The D gene is left open where the match is weak. The size field is filled for only some rows; it gives once, few, many or a size class.

>TRBV19|few|NA|TRBJ1-1
TGTGCCAGTAGCGACCTACCAACGGGGAACACTGAAGCTTTCTTT
CASSDLPTGNTEAFF
>TRBV4-1|many|TRBD1|TRBJ1-2
TGTGCCAGCAGTCGGGACAGGACTAACTATGGCTACACCTTC
CASSRDRTNYGYTF
>TRBV11-2|many|TRBD1|TRBJ1-2
TGTGCCAGCAGCCCCGGCGACAGGGCTGGCTATGGCTACACCTTC
CASSPGDRAGYGYTF
>TRBV20-1|many|NA|TRBJ2-7
TGCAGTGCTAGAGATGAGACGGCCGTCGACGAGCAGTACTTC
CSARDETAVDEQYF
>TRBV6-6|NA|NA|TRBJ1-1
TGTGCCAGCAGTTACTCGACTCGGGGGAACACTGAAGCTTTCTTT
CASSYSTRGNTEAFF
>TRBV5-1|NA|NA|TRBJ1-1
TGCGCCAGCAGCTCCGCCGACCCAATTTCCACGAACACTGAAGCTTTCTTT
CASSSADPISTNTEAFF
>TRBV6-1|NA|NA|TRBJ2-1
TGTGCCAGCAGCAGCTACAGGGTAGGCTCCTACAATGAGCAGTTCTTC
CASSSYRVGSYNEQFF
>TRBV4-1|NA|NA|TRBJ2-3
TGCGCCAGCAGCCCCTCTCCTGGGCGCACAGATACGCAGTATTTT
CASSPSPGRTDTQYF
>TRBV28|many|TRBD2|TRBJ2-1
TGTGCCAGCAGTTGGACTAGCGTGGGTGAGCAGTTCTTC
CASSWTSVGEQFF
>TRBV10-3|few|NA|TRBJ2-6
TGTGCCATCAACGGGGCTTTAGGGACCGAGGCAACCTCTGGGGCCAACGTCCTGACTTTC
CAINGALGTEATSGANVLTF
>TRBV7-3|few|TRBD1|TRBJ2-2
TGTGCCAGCAGCTTCGACGGGACAGGGGTCCGGACCGGGGAGCTGTTTTTT
CASSFDGTGVRTGELFF
>TRBV7-3|NA|TRBD2|TRBJ2-7
TGTGCCAGCAGCGAAACCGGGACTAGCGGGGGGACGGGCACCTACGAGCAGTACTTC
CASSETGTSGGTGTYEQYF
>TRBV15|few|NA|TRBJ1-1
TGTGCCACCAGCCCGACAGGATTGAACACTGAAGCTTTCTTT
CATSPTGLNTEAFF
>TRBV2|many|TRBD2|TRBJ2-7
TGTGCCAGCAACCCGGGGGGGCTCGCCTACGAGCAGTACTTC
CASNPGGLAYEQYF
>TRBV29-1|few|NA|TRBJ2-7
TGCAGCGTTGAGCAAGCAGGGGATGGATACTACGAGCAGTACTTC
CSVEQAGDGYYEQYF
>TRBV12-3/TRBV12-4|many|NA|TRBJ1-5
TGTGCCAGCAGTTTACAGGGTACTGAGAAGCCCCAGCATTTT
CASSLQGTEKPQHF
>TRBV9|few|NA|TRBJ1-2
TGTGCCAGCAGCGACCTCCGGGACACAAATATCTATGGCTACACCTTC
CASSDLRDTNIYGYTF
>TRBV7-9|many|NA|TRBJ1-2
TGTGCCAGCAGCTTAGGCCAGGCGGCTAACTATGGCTACACCTTC
CASSLGQAANYGYTF
>TRBV7-2|many|NA|TRBJ1-2
TGTGCCAGCAGCTTAACAGGGACGGACTATGGCTACACCTTC
CASSLTGTDYGYTF
>TRBV12-3/TRBV12-4|many|TRBD2|TRBJ2-3
TGTGCCAGCAGTTCACTAGCGGGGCAGCAGTATTTT
CASSSLAGQQYF
>TRBV12-3/TRBV12-4|many|NA|TRBJ1-1
TGTGCCACCCTCGGACAAATGAACACTGAAGCTTTCTTT
CATLGQMNTEAFF
>TRBV20-1|many|TRBD2|TRBJ2-1
TGCAGTGCTAGCCCTAGCGGGGGGGCGAACAATGAGCAGTTCTTC
CSASPSGGANNEQFF
>TRBV6-1|many|NA|TRBJ1-1
TGTGCCAGCACCTCTCCTGGGGGCTTTAGCACTGAAGCTTTCTTT
CASTSPGGFSTEAFF
>TRBV14|few|NA|TRBJ2-7
TGTGCCAGCAGCAGGGGTTCAGGCGAGCAGTACTTC
CASSRGSGEQYF
>TRBV20-1|few|NA|TRBJ1-2
TGCAGTGCTAGGGGAGGAACTAACTATGGCTACACCTTC
CSARGGTNYGYTF
>TRBV9|few|TRBD1|TRBJ1-1
TGTGCCAGCTGGGGCCTCCGGGACAGGGGGCTTGAAGCTTTCTTT
CASWGLRDRGLEAFF
>TRBV27|few|TRBD1|TRBJ1-5
TGTGCCAGCAGTTACGGACAGGGGAAGCCCCAGCATTTT
CASSYGQGKPQHF
>TRBV7-2|NA|TRBD2|TRBJ2-3
TGTGCCAGCAGCGCCAATCGGGGGGGGGCAGATACGCAGTATTTT
CASSANRGGADTQYF
>TRBV3-1|NA|NA|TRBJ2-2
TGTGCCAGCAGCCGCTTCTTTGGAGGCGAAACCGGGGAGCTGTTTTTT
CASSRFFGGETGELFF
>TRBV20-1|many|NA|TRBJ1-1
TGCAGTGCTGGACGGAAAGGACAGTCCTTCCTTGAGGATGAAGCTTTCTTT
CSAGRKGQSFLEDEAFF
>TRBV12-5|few|NA|TRBJ2-1
TGTGCTAGTGGTTTGGAGGGAACCTACAATGAGCAGTTCTTC
CASGLEGTYNEQFF
>TRBV6-1|NA|NA|TRBJ2-2
TGTGCCAGCAGATGGGACGCGCTGCCCGGGGAGCTGTTTTTT
CASRWDALPGELFF
>TRBV5-8|many|NA|TRBJ1-2
TGTGCCAGCAGCCCACCAGGACAGTACTATGGCTACACCTTC
CASSPPGQYYGYTF
>TRBV20-1|many|NA|TRBJ2-3
TGCAGTGCTAGTGCCGGCTCCGATACGCAGTATTTT
CSASAGSDTQYF
>TRBV6-1|many|NA|TRBJ1-1
TGTGCCAGCAGGGTTGCGGGGGACACTGAAGCTTTCTTT
CASRVAGDTEAFF
>TRBV7-9|NA|NA|TRBJ2-3
TGTGCCAGCAGCTTAGGTTTGACCCACCAATCCACAGATACGCAGTATTTT
CASSLGLTHQSTDTQYF
>TRBV13|NA|TRBD2|TRBJ2-1
TGTGCCAGCAGCTCCCGGACTAGCGGGGGTGACAATGAGCAGTTCTTC
CASSSRTSGGDNEQFF
>TRBV12-3/TRBV12-4|few|NA|TRBJ1-2
TGTGCCAGCAGTTTGAAACCCCAGGGGGGCTACACCTTC
CASSLKPQGGYTF
>TRBV20-1|NA|NA|TRBJ2-4
TGCAGTGCTAGGGGGGTTGCTGGCAAAAACATTCAGTACTTC
CSARGVAGKNIQYF